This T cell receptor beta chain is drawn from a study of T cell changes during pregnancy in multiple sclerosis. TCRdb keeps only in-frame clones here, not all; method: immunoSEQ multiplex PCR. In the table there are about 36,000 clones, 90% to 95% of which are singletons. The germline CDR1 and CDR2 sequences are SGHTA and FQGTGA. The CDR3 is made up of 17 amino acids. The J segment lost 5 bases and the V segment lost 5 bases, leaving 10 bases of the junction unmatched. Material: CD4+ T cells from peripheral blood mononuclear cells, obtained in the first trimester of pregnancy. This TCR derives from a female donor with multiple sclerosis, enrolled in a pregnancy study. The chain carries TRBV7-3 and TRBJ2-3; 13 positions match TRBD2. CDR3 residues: CASSLLGLAGEIDTQYF. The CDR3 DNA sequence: TGTGCCAGCAGCCTACTAGGACTAGCGGGAGAAATAGATACGCAGTATTTT.